Included here is one T cell receptor (beta chain) sequence, with context. The antigen remains unidentified. This sample is part of a study of CXCR3-negative and CXCR3-positive naive CD8 T cells. Study-wide results and caveats: The authors found comparable surface CD5 between naive subsets and inferred TCR strength from TRB CDR3 properties.

CDR1 is MNHEY, CDR2 SMNVEV, per germline (reference sequence). This CDR3 is 17 amino acids long. The authors made the TRB cDNA libraries by 5' RACE using UMI labels. TCRdb reanalyzed the 5' RACE reads and collapses them to one entry per CDR3 protein, without DNA. The repertoire table contains around 40,000 distinct CDR3 sequences. This clonotype was obtained from a human donor in good health. Some clones in this sample may be carry-over from other donors' samples. The sequencing sample was made of memory CD8+ T cells from blood. The V and J genes are TRBV27 and TRBJ1-1. The CDR3 here is CTSSLEARPFLNTEAFF.